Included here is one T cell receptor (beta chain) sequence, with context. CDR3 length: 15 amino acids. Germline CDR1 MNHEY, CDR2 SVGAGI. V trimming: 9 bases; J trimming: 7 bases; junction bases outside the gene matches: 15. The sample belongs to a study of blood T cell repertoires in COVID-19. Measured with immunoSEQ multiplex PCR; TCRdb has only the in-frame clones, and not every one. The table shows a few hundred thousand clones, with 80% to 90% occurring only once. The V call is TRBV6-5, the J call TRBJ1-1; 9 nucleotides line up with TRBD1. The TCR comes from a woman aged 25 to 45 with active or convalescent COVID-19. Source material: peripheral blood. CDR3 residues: CASFRDREVGNEAFF. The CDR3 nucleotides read TGTGCCAGTTTCCGGGACAGGGAAGTTGGAAATGAAGCTTTCTTT.